These 10 T cell receptor beta chains were sequenced from one sample in a study of PD-1 blockade in classical Hodgkin lymphoma. Time point of the sample: cycle 4 day 1 (C4D1), after more than five weeks of nivolumab. Each patient experienced a relapse that followed autologous stem cell transplantation, and brentuximab vedotin exposure varied. Sequenced by immunoSEQ multiplex PCR; TCRdb stores in-frame clones only, minus some. The sample holds 45,000 or so clones; just under 80% are singletons and the top ten take more than 35%. Sequenced here: peripheral blood mononuclear cells (PBMCs), sampled before the fourth cycle of nivolumab. These receptors originate from a human donor with classical Hodgkin lymphoma.

This chain connects TRBV4-2 to TRBJ2-3; possibly TRBD2 for D (5 bases). V gave up 5 bases and J gave up 4 bases, with 10 bases separating them. CDR3 size: 13 residues. CDR1 is LGHNA and CDR2 is YNFKEQ in the germline V gene. CDR3 in DNA: TGTGCCAGCAGCTCGCGAGGGTCAGATACGCAGTATTTT. Amino acid sequence: CASSSRGSDTQYF.

The V call is TRBV7-2, the J call TRBJ1-2, with TRBD1 identical over 10 bases. Germline loops: CDR1 SGHTA, CDR2 FQGNSA. The CDR3 covers 16 residues. V lost 5 bases, J lost 3 bases, and 9 bases stayed unmatched. CDR3 coding DNA: TGTGCCAGCAGCAAACGGACAGGGGGGTGGGACTATGGCTACACCTTC. This translates into CASSKRTGGWDYGYTF.

The V gene is TRBV18, the J gene TRBJ2-7; 11 nucleotides align to TRBD2. J was trimmed by 4 bases and V by 2 bases; bases with no gene match: 4. Germline loops: CDR1 KGHSH, CDR2 LQKENI. The CDR3 contains 15 residues. In DNA form, the CDR3 reads TGTGCCAGCTCACCAGGGCTAGCGGGGGGATACGAGCAGTACTTC. Translating it yields CASSPGLAGGYEQYF. Based on the CDR3 plus reference TRBV18 and TRBJ2-7, the full variable domain is NAGVMQNPRHLVRRRGQEARLRCSPMKGHSHVYWYRQLPEEGLKFMVYLQKENIIDESGMPKERFSAEFPKEGPSILRIQQVVRGDSAAYFCASSPGLAGGYEQYFGPGTRLTVT.

Details on this clone: At one end, the junction sequence differs from germline, possibly due to a read error. The gene calls are TRBV19 and TRBJ1-5; D perhaps matches TRBD1 (6 bases). Germline V gene sequence: CDR1 LNHDA, CDR2 SQIVND (reference sequence). CDR3 size: 16 residues. The CDR3 sequence is CTSSIQGQYSNQPQHF. In nucleotides, the CDR3 is TGTACCAGTAGTATCCAGGGGCAATATAGCAATCAGCCCCAGCATTTT.

The rearrangement uses TRBV4-3 and TRBJ2-2; D unclear. The CDR3 loop spans 13 amino acids. V was cut by 4 bases and J by 6 bases, with 9 bases left in between. Germline CDR1 reads LGHNA; CDR2 reads YSLEER. Written as DNA, the CDR3 is TGCGCCAGCAGCCCCGACTTTGCCGGGGAGCTGTTTTTT. It codes for CASSPDFAGELFF.

CDR3 sequence (DNA): TGTGCCAGCAGCAAATCAGCGCGACAGGGGACCAATACGCAGTATTTT. Translation gives CASSKSARQGTNTQYF. V is TRBV9 and J is TRBJ2-3, with 8 positions matching TRBD1. The CDR3 loop spans 16 amino acids. V dropped 4 bases and J dropped 7; count of bases not matched to a gene: 14. CDR1 is SGDLS, CDR2 YYNGEE, per germline.

The CDR3 loop is CASSGTTGVETQYF. The CDR3 DNA follows: TGTGCCAGCAGCGGGACTACAGGGGTTGAGACCCAGTACTTC. The chain combines TRBV9 with TRBJ2-5; D might be TRBD1 (7 bases). The germline gives CDR1 SGDLS, CDR2 YYNGEE. Trimming removed 3 bases at V and 5 bases at J, with 14 bases between. There are 14 residues in the CDR3.

This sequence joins TRBV27 and TRBJ1-5, with 9 bases matching TRBD1. Germline CDR1 reads MNHEY; CDR2 reads SMNVEV (reference sequence). V lost 0 bases and J lost 4; bases outside the gene matches: 10. The CDR3 extends over 18 amino acids. CDR3 protein: CASSLSGQGGPRNQPQHF. CDR3 nucleotide sequence: TGTGCCAGCAGTTTATCGGGACAGGGAGGGCCCCGGAATCAGCCCCAGCATTTT.

Regarding this clone: As the CDR3 is not closed by the conserved phenylalanine or tryptophan, this likely results from a read error. V is TRBV19 and J is TRBJ1-5; D remains ambiguous. CDR3 length equals 15 residues. Germline CDR1 LNHDA, CDR2 SQIVND (reference sequence). Trimming removed 3 bases at V and 5 bases at J, with 14 bases between. CDR3 sequence: CASSIRAFGDQPQHL. CDR3 sequence (DNA): TGTGCCAGTAGTATCAGAGCCTTCGGGGATCAGCCCCAGCATCTT.

This clone came up a few times. The chain couples TRBV6-5 to TRBJ1-1; no clear D gene. There are 14 residues in the CDR3. Germline V gene sequence: CDR1 MNHEY, CDR2 SVGAGI. Trimming shortened V by 8 bases and J by 1 base, and 14 bases separated the two germline ends. The CDR3 bases are TGTGCCAGCGCGGGTGCAACGGAGAACACTGAAGCTTTCTTT. Translating it yields CASAGATENTEAFF.